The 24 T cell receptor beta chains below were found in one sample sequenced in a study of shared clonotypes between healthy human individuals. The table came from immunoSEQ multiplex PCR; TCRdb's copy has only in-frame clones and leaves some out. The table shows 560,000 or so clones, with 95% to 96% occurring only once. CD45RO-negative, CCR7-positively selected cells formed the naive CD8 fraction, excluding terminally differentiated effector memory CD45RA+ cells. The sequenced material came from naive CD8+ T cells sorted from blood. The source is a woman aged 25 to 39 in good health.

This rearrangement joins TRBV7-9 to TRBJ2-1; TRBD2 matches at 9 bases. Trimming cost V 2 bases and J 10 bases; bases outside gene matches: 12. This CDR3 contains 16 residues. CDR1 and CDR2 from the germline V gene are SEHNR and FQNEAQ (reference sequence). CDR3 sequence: CASSLSGIAGEGEQFF. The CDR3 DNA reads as TGTGCCAGCAGCTTAAGTGGGATAGCGGGAGAGGGAGAGCAGTTCTTC.

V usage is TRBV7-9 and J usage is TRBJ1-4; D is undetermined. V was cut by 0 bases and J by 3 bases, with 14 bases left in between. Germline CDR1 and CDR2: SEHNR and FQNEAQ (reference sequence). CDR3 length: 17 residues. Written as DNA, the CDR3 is TGTGCCAGCAGCTTAGCGCTAGGCCCAGCACCTAATGAAAAACTGTTTTTT. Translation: CASSLALGPAPNEKLFF.

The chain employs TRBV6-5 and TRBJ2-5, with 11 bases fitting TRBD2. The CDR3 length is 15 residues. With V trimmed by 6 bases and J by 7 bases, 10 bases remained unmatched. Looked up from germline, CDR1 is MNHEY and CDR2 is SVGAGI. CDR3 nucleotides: TGTGCCAGCAGACCCGGGACTAGCGGCCATATGACCCAGTACTTC. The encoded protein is CASRPGTSGHMTQYF.

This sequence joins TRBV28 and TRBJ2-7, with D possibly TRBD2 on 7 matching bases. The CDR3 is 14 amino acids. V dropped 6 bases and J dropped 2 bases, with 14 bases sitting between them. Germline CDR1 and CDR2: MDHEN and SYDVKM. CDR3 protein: CASSHTGGPYEQYF. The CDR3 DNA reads TGTGCCAGCAGCCACACCGGGGGGCCCTACGAGCAGTACTTC.

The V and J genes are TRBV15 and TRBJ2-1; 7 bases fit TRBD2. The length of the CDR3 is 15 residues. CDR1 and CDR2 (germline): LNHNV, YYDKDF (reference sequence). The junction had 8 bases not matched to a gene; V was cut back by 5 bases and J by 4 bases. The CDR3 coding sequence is TGTGCCACCAGCGGAGGAGCGGGGTTATACAATGAGCAGTTCTTC. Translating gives CATSGGAGLYNEQFF.

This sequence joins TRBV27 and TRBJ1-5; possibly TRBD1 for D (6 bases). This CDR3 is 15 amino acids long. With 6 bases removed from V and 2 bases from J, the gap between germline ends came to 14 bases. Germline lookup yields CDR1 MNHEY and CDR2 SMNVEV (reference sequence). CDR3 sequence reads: CASREDRQGNQPQHF. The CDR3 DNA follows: TGTGCCAGCAGAGAAGACAGGCAGGGCAATCAGCCCCAGCATTTT.

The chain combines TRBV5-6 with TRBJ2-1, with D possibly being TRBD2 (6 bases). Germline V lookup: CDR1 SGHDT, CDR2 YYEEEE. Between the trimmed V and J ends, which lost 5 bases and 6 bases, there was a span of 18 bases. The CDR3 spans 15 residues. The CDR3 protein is CASSLTGLGINEQFF. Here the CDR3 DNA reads TGTGCCAGCAGTCTGACGGGACTTGGGATCAATGAGCAGTTCTTC.

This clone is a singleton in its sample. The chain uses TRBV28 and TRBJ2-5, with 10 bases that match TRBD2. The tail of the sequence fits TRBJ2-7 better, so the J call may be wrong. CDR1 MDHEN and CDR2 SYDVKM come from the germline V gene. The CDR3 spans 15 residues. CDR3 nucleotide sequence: TGTGCCAGCAGTAGACCAGGGACTAGCGCCTACGAGCAGTACTTC. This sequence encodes CASSRPGTSAYEQYF.

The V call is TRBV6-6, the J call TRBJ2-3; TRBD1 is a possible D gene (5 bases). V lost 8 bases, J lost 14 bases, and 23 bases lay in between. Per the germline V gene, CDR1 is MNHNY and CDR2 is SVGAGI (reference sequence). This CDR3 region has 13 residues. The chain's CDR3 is CASLGALSEGRYF. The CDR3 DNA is TGTGCCAGCCTAGGGGCCCTGTCGGAAGGAAGGTATTTT.

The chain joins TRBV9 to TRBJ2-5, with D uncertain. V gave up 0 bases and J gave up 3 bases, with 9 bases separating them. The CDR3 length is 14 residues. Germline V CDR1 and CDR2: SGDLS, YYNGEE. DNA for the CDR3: TGTGCCAGCAGCGTAGGAGGCAGAAAAGAGACCCAGTACTTC. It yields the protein CASSVGGRKETQYF.

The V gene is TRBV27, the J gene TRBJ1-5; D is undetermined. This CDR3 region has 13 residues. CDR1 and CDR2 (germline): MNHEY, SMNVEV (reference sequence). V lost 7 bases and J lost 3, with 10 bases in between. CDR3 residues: CASMEGFNQPQHF. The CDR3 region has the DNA TGTGCCAGCATGGAGGGTTTCAATCAGCCCCAGCATTTT.

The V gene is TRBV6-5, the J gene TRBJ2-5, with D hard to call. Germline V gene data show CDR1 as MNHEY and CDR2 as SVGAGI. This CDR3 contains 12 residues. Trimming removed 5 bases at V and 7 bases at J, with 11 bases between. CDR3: CASSAWTGTQYF. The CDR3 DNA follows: TGTGCCAGCAGTGCTTGGACGGGGACCCAGTACTTC.

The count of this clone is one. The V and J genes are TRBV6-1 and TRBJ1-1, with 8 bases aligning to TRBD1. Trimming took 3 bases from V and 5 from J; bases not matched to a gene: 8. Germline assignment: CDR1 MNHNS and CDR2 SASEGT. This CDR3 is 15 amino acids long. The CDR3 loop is CASSDPGQGRTEAFF. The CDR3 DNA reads TGTGCCAGCAGTGACCCTGGACAGGGTCGGACTGAAGCTTTCTTT.

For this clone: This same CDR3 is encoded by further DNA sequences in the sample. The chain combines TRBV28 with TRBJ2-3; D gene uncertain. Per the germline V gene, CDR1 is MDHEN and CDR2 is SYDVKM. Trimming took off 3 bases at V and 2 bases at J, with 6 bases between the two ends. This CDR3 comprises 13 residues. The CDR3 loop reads CASSLLTTDTQYF. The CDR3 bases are TGTGCCAGCAGTTTGCTAACCACAGATACGCAGTATTTT.

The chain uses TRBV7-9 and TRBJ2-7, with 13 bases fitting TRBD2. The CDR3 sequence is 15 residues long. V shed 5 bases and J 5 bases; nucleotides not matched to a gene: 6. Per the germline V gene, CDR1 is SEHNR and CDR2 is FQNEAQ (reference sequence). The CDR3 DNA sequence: TGTGCCAGCAGCGTACTAGCGGGAGGGGCGGACGAGCAGTACTTC. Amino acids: CASSVLAGGADEQYF.

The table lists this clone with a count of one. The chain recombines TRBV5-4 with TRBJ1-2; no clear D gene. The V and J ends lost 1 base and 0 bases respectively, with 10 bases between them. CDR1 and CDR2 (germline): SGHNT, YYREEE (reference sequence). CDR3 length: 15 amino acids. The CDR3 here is CASSLSAPANYGYTF. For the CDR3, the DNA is TGTGCCAGCAGCTTGTCGGCCCCAGCTAACTATGGCTACACCTTC.

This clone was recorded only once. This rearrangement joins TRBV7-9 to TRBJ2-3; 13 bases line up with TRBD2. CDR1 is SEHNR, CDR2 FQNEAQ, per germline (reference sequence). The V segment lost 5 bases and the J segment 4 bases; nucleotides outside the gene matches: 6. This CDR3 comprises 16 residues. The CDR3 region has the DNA TGTGCCAGCAGCCCACAGACTAGCGGGAGGTCAGATACGCAGTATTTT. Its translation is CASSPQTSGRSDTQYF.

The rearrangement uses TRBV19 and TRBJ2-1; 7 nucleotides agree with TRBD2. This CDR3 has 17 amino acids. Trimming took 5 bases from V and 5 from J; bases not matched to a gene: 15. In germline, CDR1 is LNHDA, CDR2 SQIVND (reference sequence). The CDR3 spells CASSRHSPSGEDNEQFF. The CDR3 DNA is TGTGCCAGTAGTCGCCATTCGCCTAGCGGAGAAGACAATGAGCAGTTCTTC. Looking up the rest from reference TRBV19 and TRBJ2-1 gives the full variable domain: DGGITQSPKYLFRKEGQNVTLSCEQNLNHDAMYWYRQDPGQGLRLIYYSQIVNDFQKGDIAEGYSVSREKKESFPLTVTSAQKNPTAFYLCASSRHSPSGEDNEQFFGPGTRLTVL.

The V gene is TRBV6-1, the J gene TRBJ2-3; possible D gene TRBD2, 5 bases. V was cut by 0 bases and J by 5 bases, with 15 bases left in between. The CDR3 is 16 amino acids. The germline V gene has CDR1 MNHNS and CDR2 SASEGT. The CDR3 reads CASSEARDYLKDTQYF. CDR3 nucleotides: TGTGCCAGCAGTGAAGCCCGAGACTACTTGAAAGATACGCAGTATTTT.

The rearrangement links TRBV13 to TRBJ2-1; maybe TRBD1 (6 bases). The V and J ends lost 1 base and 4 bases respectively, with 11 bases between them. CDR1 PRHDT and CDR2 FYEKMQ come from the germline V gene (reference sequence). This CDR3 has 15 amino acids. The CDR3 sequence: CASSLEGQRYNEQFF. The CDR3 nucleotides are TGTGCCAGCAGCTTAGAAGGACAGCGGTACAATGAGCAGTTCTTC.

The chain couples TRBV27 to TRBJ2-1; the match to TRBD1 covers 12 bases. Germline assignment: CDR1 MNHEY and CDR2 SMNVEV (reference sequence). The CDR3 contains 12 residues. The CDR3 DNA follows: TGTTCCTCGGGACAGGGGGCGCATGAGCAGTTCTTC. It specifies CSSGQGAHEQFF.

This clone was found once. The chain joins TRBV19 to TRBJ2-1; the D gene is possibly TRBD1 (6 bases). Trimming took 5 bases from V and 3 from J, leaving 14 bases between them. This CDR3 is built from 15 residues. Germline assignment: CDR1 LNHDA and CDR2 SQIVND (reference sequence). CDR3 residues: CASSFRQGFYNEQFF. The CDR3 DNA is TGTGCCAGTAGTTTTCGTCAGGGGTTCTACAATGAGCAGTTCTTC. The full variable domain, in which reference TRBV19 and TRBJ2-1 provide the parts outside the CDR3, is DGGITQSPKYLFRKEGQNVTLSCEQNLNHDAMYWYRQDPGQGLRLIYYSQIVNDFQKGDIAEGYSVSREKKESFPLTVTSAQKNPTAFYLCASSFRQGFYNEQFFGPGTRLTVL.

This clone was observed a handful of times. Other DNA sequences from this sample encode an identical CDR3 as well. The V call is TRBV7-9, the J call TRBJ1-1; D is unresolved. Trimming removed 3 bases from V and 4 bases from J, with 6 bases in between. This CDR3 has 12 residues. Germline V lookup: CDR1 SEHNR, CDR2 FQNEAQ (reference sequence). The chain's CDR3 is CASSLRGTEAFF. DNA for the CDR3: TGTGCCAGCAGCTTGCGGGGCACTGAAGCTTTCTTT.

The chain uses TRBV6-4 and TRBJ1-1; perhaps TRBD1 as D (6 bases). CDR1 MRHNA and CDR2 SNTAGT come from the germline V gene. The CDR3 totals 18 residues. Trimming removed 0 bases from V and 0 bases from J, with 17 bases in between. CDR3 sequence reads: CASSDSKYKGVVNTEAFF. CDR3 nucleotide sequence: TGTGCCAGCAGTGACTCGAAATATAAGGGGGTCGTGAACACTGAAGCTTTCTTT.